What follows is one TCR beta chain and its context. The source of the sample is a study of technical replicates of blood from a few donors. The CDR3 has 16 residues. From germline, CDR1 is SNHLY and CDR2 FYNNEI. Trimming cost V 6 bases and J 4 bases; bases outside gene matches: 11. Clones were sequenced by immunoSEQ multiplex PCR, and TCRdb holds only the in-frame ones, with some missing. This repertoire shows 70,000 or so clones, 80% to 90% found once; its top ten account for approximately 4.6%. The receptor's source is a human donor in good health. Some clones in this sample may be carry-over from other donors' samples. The V call is TRBV2, the J call TRBJ2-3; 9 bases match TRBD2. The specimen was PBMCs. CDR3 nucleotides: TGTGCCAGCAGAAATATAGCGGGAGTGGGCCCAGATACGCAGTATTTT. It is translated as CASRNIAGVGPDTQYF.